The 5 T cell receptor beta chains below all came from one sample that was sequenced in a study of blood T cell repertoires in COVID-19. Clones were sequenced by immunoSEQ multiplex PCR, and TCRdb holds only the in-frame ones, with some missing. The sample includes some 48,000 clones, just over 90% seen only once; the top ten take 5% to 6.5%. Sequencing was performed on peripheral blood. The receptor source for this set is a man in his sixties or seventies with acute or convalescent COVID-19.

CDR3 amino acids: CASSPTGGNEQFF. The CDR3 DNA sequence: TGTGCCAGTAGTCCGACAGGGGGCAATGAGCAGTTCTTC. This chain joins TRBV19 and TRBJ2-1, with 9 bases matching TRBD1. Per germline, CDR1 LNHDA and CDR2 SQIVND (reference sequence). The CDR3 runs 13 residues. Trimming at V came to 5 bases and at J to 6 bases, leaving 2 bases not matched to a gene.

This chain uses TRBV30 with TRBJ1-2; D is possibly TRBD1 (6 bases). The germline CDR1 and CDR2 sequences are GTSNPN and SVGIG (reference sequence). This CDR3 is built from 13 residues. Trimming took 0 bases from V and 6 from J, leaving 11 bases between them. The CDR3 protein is CAWSVLGADGYTF. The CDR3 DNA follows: TGTGCCTGGAGTGTACTGGGGGCTGATGGCTACACCTTC.

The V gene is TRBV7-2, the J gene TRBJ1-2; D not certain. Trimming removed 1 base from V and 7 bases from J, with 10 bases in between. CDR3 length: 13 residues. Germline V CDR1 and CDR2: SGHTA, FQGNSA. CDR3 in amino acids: CASSLGPGSGYTF. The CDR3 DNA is TGTGCCAGCAGCTTAGGTCCGGGGTCTGGCTACACCTTC. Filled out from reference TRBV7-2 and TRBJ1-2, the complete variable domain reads GAGVSQSPSNKVTEKGKDVELRCDPISGHTALYWYRQSLGQGLEFLIYFQGNSAPDKSGLPSDRFSAERTGGSVSTLTIQRTQQEDSAVYLCASSLGPGSGYTFGSGTRLTVV.

CDR3 protein: CATSDPRDISYEQYF. The CDR3 DNA sequence: TGTGCCACCAGTGACCCCCGGGACATCTCCTACGAGCAGTACTTC. The rearrangement links TRBV24-1 to TRBJ2-7, with D maybe TRBD1 (6 bases). CDR1 KGHDR and CDR2 SFDVKD come from the germline V gene. The CDR3 length is 15 residues. V gave up 4 bases and J gave up 0 bases, with 12 bases separating them.

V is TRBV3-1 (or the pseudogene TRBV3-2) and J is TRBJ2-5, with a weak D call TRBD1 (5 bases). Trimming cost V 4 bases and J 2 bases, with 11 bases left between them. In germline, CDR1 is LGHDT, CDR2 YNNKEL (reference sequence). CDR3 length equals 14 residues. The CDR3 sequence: CASSPQRQQETQYF. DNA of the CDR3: TGTGCCAGCAGCCCACAACGACAGCAAGAGACCCAGTACTTC.